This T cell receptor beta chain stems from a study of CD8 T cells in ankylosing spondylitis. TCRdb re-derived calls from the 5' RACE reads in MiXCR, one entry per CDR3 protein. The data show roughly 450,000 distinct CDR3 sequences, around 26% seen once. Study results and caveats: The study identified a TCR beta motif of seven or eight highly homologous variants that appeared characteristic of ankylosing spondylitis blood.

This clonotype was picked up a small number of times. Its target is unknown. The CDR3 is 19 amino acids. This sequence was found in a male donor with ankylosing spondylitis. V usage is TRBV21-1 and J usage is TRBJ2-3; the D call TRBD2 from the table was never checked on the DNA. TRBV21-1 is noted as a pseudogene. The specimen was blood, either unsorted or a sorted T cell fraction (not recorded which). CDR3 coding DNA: TGTGCCAGCAACAAAGACAACCAGCGGGAGGGCCTTAGCACAGATACGCAGTATTTT. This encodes CASNKDNQREGLSTDTQYF.